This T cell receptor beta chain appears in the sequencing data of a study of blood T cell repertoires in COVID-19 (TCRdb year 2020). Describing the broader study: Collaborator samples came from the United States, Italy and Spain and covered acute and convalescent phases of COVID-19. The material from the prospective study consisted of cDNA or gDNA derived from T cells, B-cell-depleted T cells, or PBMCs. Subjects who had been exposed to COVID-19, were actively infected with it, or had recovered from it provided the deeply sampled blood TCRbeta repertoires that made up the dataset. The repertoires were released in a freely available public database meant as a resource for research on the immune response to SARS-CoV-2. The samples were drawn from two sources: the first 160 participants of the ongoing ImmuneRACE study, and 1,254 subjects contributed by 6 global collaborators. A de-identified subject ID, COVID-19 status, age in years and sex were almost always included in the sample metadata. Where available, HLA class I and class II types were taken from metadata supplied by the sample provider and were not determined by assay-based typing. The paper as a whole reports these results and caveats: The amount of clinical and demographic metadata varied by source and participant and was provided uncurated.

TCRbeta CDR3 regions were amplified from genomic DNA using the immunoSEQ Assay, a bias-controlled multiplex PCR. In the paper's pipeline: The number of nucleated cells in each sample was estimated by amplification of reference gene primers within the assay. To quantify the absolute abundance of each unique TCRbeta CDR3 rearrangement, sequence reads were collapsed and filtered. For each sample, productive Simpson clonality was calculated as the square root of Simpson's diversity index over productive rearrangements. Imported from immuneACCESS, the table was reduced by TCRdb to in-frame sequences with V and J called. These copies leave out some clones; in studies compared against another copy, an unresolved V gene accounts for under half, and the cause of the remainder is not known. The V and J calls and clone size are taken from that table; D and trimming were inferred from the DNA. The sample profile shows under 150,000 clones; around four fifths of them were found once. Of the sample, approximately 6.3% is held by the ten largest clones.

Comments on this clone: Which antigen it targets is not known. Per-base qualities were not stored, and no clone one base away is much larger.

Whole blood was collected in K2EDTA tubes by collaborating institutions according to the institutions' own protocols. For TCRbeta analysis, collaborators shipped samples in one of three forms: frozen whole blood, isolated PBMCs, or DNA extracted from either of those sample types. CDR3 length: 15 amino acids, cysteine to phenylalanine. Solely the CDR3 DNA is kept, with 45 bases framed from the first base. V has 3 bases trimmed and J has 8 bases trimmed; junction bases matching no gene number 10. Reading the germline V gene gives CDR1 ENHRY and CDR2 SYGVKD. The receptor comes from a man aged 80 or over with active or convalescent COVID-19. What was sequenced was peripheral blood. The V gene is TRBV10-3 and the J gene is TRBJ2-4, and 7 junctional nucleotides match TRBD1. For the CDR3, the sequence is CAISEGGLRGDIQYF. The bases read TGTGCCATCAGTGAAGGGGGCTTGAGAGGGGACATTCAGTACTTC.